Described below is a single T cell receptor (beta chain) sequence and its context. The antigen is not known. The record originates from a study of shared clonotypes between healthy human individuals. Study observations and caveats: Represented diversity, genetic and exposure-history alike, was limited by few donors.

Libraries were prepared by immunoSEQ multiplex PCR; TCRdb keeps only in-frame clonotypes and omits some of them. The table includes 950,000 to 1,100,000 clones, 65% to 80% detected once. Germline CDR1 reads LGHNA; CDR2 reads YSLEER. Trimming removed 4 bases from V and 8 bases from J; junction bases left unmatched: 3. The CDR3 loop spans 13 amino acids. This clonotype originated in a man between 18 and 29 years old in good health. The sequenced sample was memory CD4+ T cells sorted from blood. Subset specified: CD45RA-negative fraction. This chain joins TRBV4-3 and TRBJ2-1; 9 nucleotides align to TRBD2. The CDR3 is CASSLGLAYEQFF. The CDR3 region has the DNA TGCGCCAGCAGCCTGGGACTAGCATATGAGCAGTTCTTC.